This TCR beta chain was found in a study of OX40 agonist ivuxolimab in advanced cancers. The V gene lost 3 bases and the J gene lost 4 bases, with 19 bases spanning the gap. The CDR3 consists of 16 residues. Germline V CDR1 and CDR2: SGHRS, YFSETQ. Individuals having autoimmune disease history or systemic immunosuppression were not enrolled. Repertoires were generated with immunoSEQ multiplex PCR, while TCRdb's copy carries only in-frame clones and drops some. The sample yields 70,000 to 95,000 clones, approximately 85% seen once. The sequences come from CD4+ or CD8+ T cells sorted from blood, collected in a trial of the OX40 agonist ivuxolimab. The rearrangement links TRBV5-1 to TRBJ1-2; perhaps TRBD1 as D (5 bases). The TCR originated in an adult with an advanced solid tumor such as melanoma, head and neck, liver or kidney cancer. The CDR3 DNA reads TGCGCCAGCAGCTCGAATAGCATGACAGACCCCTATGGCTACACCTTC. Its translation: CASSSNSMTDPYGYTF.